This is a list of T cell receptor beta chains from one sample in a study of shared clonotypes between healthy human individuals. Using immunoSEQ multiplex PCR, the repertoire was profiled, and TCRdb retains in-frame clones only, with some absent. The sample consists of about 600,000 clones, approximately 97% of them appearing once. Sequencing was done on a sample of naive CD4+ T cells sorted from blood. The receptors derive from a woman in her 30s in good health. CDR3s include the opening cysteine and the closing phenylalanine or tryptophan. A D gene is named only where the DNA matches it firmly. Part of the rows lack a size; the others show once, few, many or a class for expanded clones.

D	size	V	J	CDR3	DNA
NA	NA	TRBV25-1	TRBJ1-1	CASSGRVNTEAFF	TGTGCCAGCAGCGGACGGGTGAACACTGAAGCTTTCTTT
NA	NA	TRBV7-9	TRBJ1-1	CASSSRQSGRLMNTEAFF	TGTGCCAGCAGCTCTCGTCAATCTGGACGTCTCATGAACACTGAAGCTTTCTTT
NA	NA	TRBV9	TRBJ2-1	CASSVDRREQFF	TGTGCCAGCAGCGTAGACAGGAGAGAGCAGTTCTTC
NA	NA	TRBV14	TRBJ2-7	CASSQYGEQYF	TGTGCCAGCAGCCAATACGGCGAGCAGTACTTC
NA	NA	TRBV5-6	TRBJ2-7	CASSLGQPPIEQYF	TGTGCCAGCAGCTTGGGACAGCCCCCCATCGAGCAGTACTTC
TRBD1	NA	TRBV20-1	TRBJ2-7	CRGDSSYEQYF	TGCAGGGGGGACAGCTCCTACGAGCAGTACTTC
NA	once	TRBV7-9	TRBJ1-1	CASSLGTNTEAFF	TGTGCCAGCAGCTTAGGAACAAACACTGAAGCTTTCTTT
TRBD2	NA	TRBV11-2	TRBJ2-7	CASSLKREAIRYEQYF	TGTGCCAGCAGCTTAAAGCGGGAGGCGATTCGCTACGAGCAGTACTTC
TRBD2	NA	TRBV18	TRBJ2-3	CASSRTSGTLEDTQYF	TGTGCCAGCTCACGGACTAGCGGGACCTTGGAAGATACGCAGTATTTT
NA	NA	TRBV6-4	TRBJ1-6	CASRAGQNNSPLHF	TGTGCCAGCAGAGCCGGACAGAATAATTCACCCCTCCACTTT
TRBD1	NA	TRBV5-8	TRBJ1-1	CASSPGQGLPKAFF	TGTGCCAGCAGCCCTGGACAGGGGCTCCCTAAAGCTTTCTTT
TRBD2	NA	TRBV19	TRBJ2-5	CASSLTSAGQETQYF	TGTGCCAGTAGTCTAACTAGCGCAGGCCAAGAGACCCAGTACTTC
NA	NA	TRBV29-1	TRBJ1-1	CSARTGRVAEAFF	TGCAGCGCTCGGACGGGAAGGGTCGCTGAAGCTTTCTTT
NA	NA	TRBV5-6	TRBJ1-6	CASSSYGSPLHF	TGTGCCAGCAGCTCCTACGGTTCACCCCTCCACTTT
NA	NA	TRBV27	TRBJ2-3	CASSSERVTDTQYF	TGTGCCAGCAGTTCGGAGAGGGTGACAGATACGCAGTATTTT
NA	NA	TRBV28	TRBJ1-5	CASSTSREGVGQPQHF	TGTGCCAGCAGCACCTCCCGGGAGGGTGTGGGGCAGCCCCAGCATTTT
TRBD2	NA	TRBV7-8	TRBJ2-7	CASSQRQGRRGMKREIYEQYF	TGTGCCAGCAGCCAACGCCAGGGACGTAGGGGTATGAAGCGGGAGATCTACGAGCAGTACTTC
NA	NA	TRBV19	TRBJ1-1	CASLSQDWANTEAFF	TGTGCCAGTCTATCGCAGGATTGGGCGAACACTGAAGCTTTCTTT
NA	NA	TRBV11-2	TRBJ2-3	CASSLDVGTGRTQYF	TGTGCCAGCAGCTTAGATGTGGGAACGGGACGAACGCAGTATTTT
TRBD2	NA	TRBV9	TRBJ2-1	CASSARNWGGSYNEQFF	TGTGCCAGCAGCGCTCGTAATTGGGGGGGCTCCTACAATGAGCAGTTCTTC
TRBD1	NA	TRBV25-1	TRBJ2-7	CASSWWDSYEQYF	TGTGCCAGCAGTTGGTGGGACAGCTACGAGCAGTACTTC
TRBD1	NA	TRBV6-1	TRBJ2-7	CASSRDRGAYEQYF	TGTGCCAGCAGCCGGGACAGGGGAGCTTACGAGCAGTACTTC
TRBD2	NA	TRBV5-1	TRBJ2-7	CASSTLAGGSYEQYF	TGCGCCAGCAGCACGCTAGCGGGCGGCTCCTACGAGCAGTACTTC
NA	NA	TRBV5-1	TRBJ2-1	CASSLGRGFNEQFF	TGCGCCAGCAGCTTGGGTCGGGGTTTCAATGAGCAGTTCTTC
TRBD1	NA	TRBV27	TRBJ1-1	CASRQQGADTEAFF	TGTGCCAGCAGGCAACAGGGGGCGGATACTGAAGCTTTCTTT
NA	NA	TRBV19	TRBJ2-3	CASSSHRPNTDTQYF	TGTGCCAGTAGTAGCCACAGGCCGAACACAGATACGCAGTATTTT
TRBD1	NA	TRBV6-1	TRBJ1-5	CASRWTGGGQPQHF	TGTGCCAGCCGATGGACAGGAGGAGGGCAGCCCCAGCATTTT
TRBD2	NA	TRBV5-4	TRBJ2-7	CASSLGLADTYEQYF	TGTGCCAGCAGCCTAGGACTAGCGGATACCTACGAGCAGTACTTC
NA	NA	TRBV5-1	TRBJ1-3	CASSLQGDSGNTIYF	TGCGCCAGCAGTCTACAGGGAGACTCTGGAAACACCATATATTTT
NA	NA	TRBV18	TRBJ1-1	CASSPALGVDTEAFF	TGTGCCAGCTCACCAGCGCTGGGCGTGGACACTGAAGCTTTCTTT
NA	once	TRBV5-1	TRBJ2-5	CASSLSSGQETQYF	TGCGCCAGCAGCTTGTCCAGCGGGCAAGAGACCCAGTACTTC
NA	NA	TRBV27	TRBJ1-4	CASSPHYRGTWDEKLFF	TGTGCCAGCAGTCCACACTACCGGGGGACATGGGATGAAAAACTGTTTTTT
TRBD2	NA	TRBV19	TRBJ2-7	CASSRLAGSYEQYF	TGTGCCAGTAGTAGACTAGCGGGTTCCTACGAGCAGTACTTC
NA	NA	TRBV19	TRBJ2-7	CASSMVSVTYEQYF	TGTGCCAGTAGTATGGTAAGCGTGACCTACGAGCAGTACTTC
NA	NA	TRBV6-5	TRBJ2-2	CATTRDGSHTGELFF	TGTGCCACCACCCGGGACGGCTCCCACACCGGGGAGCTGTTTTTT
NA	NA	TRBV6-6	TRBJ1-1	CASSHGNTEAFF	TGTGCCAGCAGCCACGGGAACACTGAAGCTTTCTTT
NA	once	TRBV14	TRBJ2-1	CASSRAPPYEQFF	TGTGCCAGCAGTAGGGCGCCCCCGTATGAGCAGTTCTTC
NA	NA	TRBV19	TRBJ1-5	CASEPDTFNQPQHF	TGTGCCAGCGAACCTGACACATTCAATCAGCCCCAGCATTTT
NA	once	TRBV28	TRBJ2-1	CASTSGPGTDVSNEQFF	TGTGCCAGCACCTCCGGCCCCGGGACGGACGTTTCCAATGAGCAGTTCTTC
NA	NA	TRBV5-1	TRBJ1-1	CASSLATGLENTEAFF	TGCGCCAGCAGCTTGGCTACAGGGCTTGAGAATACTGAAGCTTTCTTT
NA	once	TRBV5-1	TRBJ2-1	CASSQGPTGEQFF	TGCGCCAGCAGCCAAGGGCCAACGGGTGAGCAGTTCTTC
TRBD1	NA	TRBV10-2	TRBJ1-1	CASKLRQGPVFEAFF	TGCGCCAGCAAACTTCGACAGGGACCTGTTTTTGAAGCTTTCTTT
NA	NA	TRBV28	TRBJ1-1	CASSYPGHSWAGAFF	TGTGCCAGCAGTTATCCGGGACATTCCTGGGCGGGGGCTTTCTTT
TRBD2	NA	TRBV10-3	TRBJ2-3	CAIKDQAGNILAGERDTQYF	TGTGCCATCAAGGATCAAGCCGGGAACATACTAGCGGGTGAACGAGATACGCAGTATTTT
NA	NA	TRBV25-1	TRBJ1-4	CASSEPKSANEKLFF	TGTGCCAGCAGTGAGCCCAAGTCAGCAAATGAAAAACTGTTTTTT
NA	NA	TRBV7-9	TRBJ2-7	CASSLAQGTYEQYF	TGTGCCAGCAGCTTAGCCCAAGGGACCTACGAGCAGTACTTC
TRBD1	NA	TRBV5-1	TRBJ1-1	CASKAGVGGFTEAFF	TGCGCCAGCAAGGCGGGAGTAGGGGGCTTCACTGAAGCTTTCTTT
TRBD2	NA	TRBV2	TRBJ2-5	CASSVVGGPRETQYF	TGTGCCAGCAGTGTCGTGGGAGGGCCGAGAGAGACCCAGTACTTC